This T cell receptor (beta chain) was recorded in a study of shared clonotypes between healthy human individuals. The CDR3 length is 14 residues. The V gene lost 2 bases and the J gene lost 2 bases, with 8 bases spanning the gap. Germline CDR1 reads SEHNR; CDR2 reads FQNEAQ (reference sequence). To note about this clone: Its target is not known. At the DNA level, this CDR3 is encoded by other sequences in the same sample as well.

Study-wide points: Tissues were not sampled, only blood, and their repertoires likely differ. With several donors compared, around 5.4% of naive CD4 clonotypes were shared.

Adult donors, all healthy and HIV-negative, had no recent acute infections or vaccinations. Authors' data handling: From ImmunoSEQ came sequences covering only the junction and carrying no quality scores, so filtering differed. The table came from immunoSEQ multiplex PCR; TCRdb's copy has only in-frame clones and leaves some out. D and trimming were read from the DNA, whereas the V and J calls and clone size are those reported in that table. The sample gives about 2,500,000 clones, roughly nine tenths of which show up once; 0.13% to 0.15% is in the top ten. Specimen: naive CD4+ T cells sorted from blood. Documented subset: CD45RA+ positively selected. The chain links TRBV7-9 to TRBJ2-3, with D unresolved. This receptor was taken from a young man in good health. The CDR3 bases are TGTGCCAGCAGCTTACTAGGGCTCACAGATACGCAGTATTTT. It encodes CASSLLGLTDTQYF.